This T cell receptor (beta chain) was sequenced during a study of CXCR3-negative and CXCR3-positive naive CD8 T cells. CDR1 SEHNR and CDR2 FQNEAQ come from the germline V gene (reference sequence). The length of the CDR3 is 15 residues. The study made its TRB cDNA libraries by 5' RACE, adding UMI labels. With the 5' RACE reads reprocessed, TCRdb shows one record per CDR3 protein and no DNA. Reported are about 110,000 distinct CDR3 sequences; the ten largest clones contain roughly 0.4%. Regarding the study as a whole: In CXCR3-positive naive cells, the TRB CDR3s were more hydrophobic than in CXCR3-negative naive cells. Naive CXCR3-negative cells resembled naive CXCR3-positive cells in TRBV-TRBJ usage; memory cells differed. Diversity in memory CD8+ cells fell much lower than the comparably high levels seen in both naive subsets.

As for this clonotype: As yet, its antigen is unknown.

Sequences were obtained from naive CXCR3+ CD8+ T cells from blood. Indicated subset: CD45RO-CCR7+CD27+CD95- naive CD8+ T cells expressing CXCR3 (TNR3+). This receptor was taken from a human donor in good health. Some clones in this sample may be carry-over from other donors' samples. The chain uses TRBV7-9 and TRBJ2-1; lacking DNA, the TRBD1 call made by TCRdb goes unchecked. The CDR3 reads CASSTRDRGEDEQFF.